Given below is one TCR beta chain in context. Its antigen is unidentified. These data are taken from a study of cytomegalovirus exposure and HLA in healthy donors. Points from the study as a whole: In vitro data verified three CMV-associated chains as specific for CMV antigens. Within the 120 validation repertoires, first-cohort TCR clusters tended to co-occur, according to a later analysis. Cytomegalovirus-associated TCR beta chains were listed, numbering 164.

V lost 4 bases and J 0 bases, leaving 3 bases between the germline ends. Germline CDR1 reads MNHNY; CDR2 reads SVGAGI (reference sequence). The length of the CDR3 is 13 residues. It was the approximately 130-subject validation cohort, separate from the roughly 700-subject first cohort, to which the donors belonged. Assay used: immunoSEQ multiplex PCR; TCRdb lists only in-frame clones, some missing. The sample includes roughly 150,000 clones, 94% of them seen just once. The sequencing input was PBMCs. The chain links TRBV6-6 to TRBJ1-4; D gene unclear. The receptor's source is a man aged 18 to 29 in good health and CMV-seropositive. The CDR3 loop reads CASSFSTNEKLFF. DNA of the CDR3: TGTGCCAGCAGTTTCTCAACTAATGAAAAACTGTTTTTT.